This T cell receptor (beta chain) was identified during a study of blood T cell repertoires in COVID-19 (dated by TCRdb to between 2020 and 2021). For the wider study: Samples covering the acute and convalescent phases of COVID-19 were provided by collaborators in the United States, Italy and Spain. Samples were obtained from the ongoing ImmuneRACE study (first 160 participants) and from 1,200 or so subjects provided by 6 global collaborators. Sample metadata almost always included a de-identified subject ID, COVID-19 status, age in years and sex. The repertoires were released in a freely available public database intended as a resource for research on the immune response to SARS-CoV-2. Deeply sampled blood TCRbeta repertoires from subjects exposed to, actively infected with, or recovered from COVID-19 were included in the dataset. The material from the prospective study consisted of cDNA or gDNA derived from T cells, B-cell-depleted T cells, or PBMCs. Where HLA class I and class II types were available, the types were taken from metadata supplied by the sample provider, not from assay-based typing. Study-wide conclusions, independent of this receptor: How much clinical and demographic metadata was included differed by source and by participant, and the metadata was provided uncurated.

Points on this clone: There is no known antigen for this receptor. Nothing much larger sits one base from this clone, and base qualities are not available.

The immunoSEQ Assay, a bias-controlled multiplex PCR, was used to amplify TCRbeta CDR3 regions from genomic DNA. The paper's data handling went like this. The number of nucleated cells in each sample was estimated by amplification of reference gene primers within the assay. To quantify the absolute abundance of each unique TCRbeta CDR3 rearrangement, sequence reads were collapsed and filtered. Productive Simpson clonality was computed per sample as the square root of Simpson's diversity index over productive rearrangements. TCRdb provides this immuneACCESS table in a form limited to in-frame rearrangements. Some clones are lacking; in checked studies, under half of them reflect an unresolved V gene, and why the rest are absent is not known. V and J calls and clone size come straight from that table; D and trimming were deduced from the DNA. Within this sample are about 58,000 clones, with around 85% of them counted one time only. The ten largest account for roughly 8.3% of the sample.

V has 4 bases trimmed and J has 2 bases trimmed; junction bases matching no gene number 14. The CDR3 sequence holds 18 residues, the cysteine and phenylalanine included. Here the CDR3 DNA is all that survives: 54 bases in frame from base 1. The germline V gene specifies SGDLS as CDR1 and YYNGEE as CDR2. Each collaborating institution followed its own protocols to collect whole blood in K2EDTA tubes. Collaborator samples were shipped for TCRbeta analysis as frozen whole blood, isolated PBMCs, or DNA extracted from either sample type. Sequencing was done on a sample of peripheral blood. Recombination joined TRBV9 with TRBJ2-2, with TRBD1 identical over 7 junction bases. This receptor was taken from a woman between 65 and 79 years old with active COVID-19. The CDR3 protein is CASSPPPQGKPNTGELFF. At the DNA level, the sequence is TGTGCCAGCAGCCCCCCCCCACAGGGGAAACCCAACACCGGGGAGCTGTTTTTT.